One and the same sample provided the 7 T cell receptor beta chains below, sequenced in a study of cytomegalovirus exposure and HLA in healthy donors. PCR used 60 Vbeta primers and 13 Jbeta primers. The table came from immunoSEQ multiplex PCR; TCRdb's copy has only in-frame clones and leaves some out. The table lists about 130,000 clones, approximately 80% of them singletons, with about 3.5% in the top ten. The sequencing input was PBMCs. The receptors derive from a man between 40 and 49 years old in good health and CMV-seronegative.

The count of this clone is one. This chain links TRBV30 with TRBJ1-6; 7 nucleotides match TRBD1. V trimming: 5 bases; J trimming: 9 bases; junction bases outside the gene matches: 4. From germline, CDR1 is GTSNPN and CDR2 SVGIG (reference sequence). The CDR3 totals 12 residues. The CDR3 reads CAWHRGGSPLHF. The CDR3 DNA is TGTGCCTGGCACAGGGGAGGTTCACCCCTCCACTTT.

This chain links TRBV28 with TRBJ2-2; 9 bases are a match to TRBD2. The CDR3 covers 15 residues. Germline-derived CDR1 and CDR2 are MDHEN and SYDVKM. Germline trimming cut 8 bases from V and 4 bases from J; bases unmatched to any gene: 8. The CDR3 spells CASVSGGPSTGELFF. DNA of the CDR3: TGTGCCAGCGTTAGCGGGGGACCCAGCACCGGGGAGCTGTTTTTT.

CDR3 protein: CASSFSSSYGYTF. DNA for the CDR3: TGTGCCAGCAGTTTTTCGTCGTCCTATGGCTACACCTTC. V is TRBV28 and J is TRBJ1-2; D gene ambiguous. The germline V gene has CDR1 MDHEN and CDR2 SYDVKM. This CDR3 region has 13 residues. Trimming removed 3 bases from V and 4 bases from J, with 9 bases in between.

J is TRBJ1-2 and V is TRBV4-2; D gene unclear. Germline assignment: CDR1 LGHNA and CDR2 YNFKEQ. V was cut by 1 base and J by 5 bases, with 5 bases left in between. The CDR3 sequence is 12 residues long. CDR3 sequence: CASSQGEYGYTF. The CDR3 coding sequence is TGTGCCAGCAGCCAAGGAGAGTATGGCTACACCTTC.

J is TRBJ2-1 and V is TRBV18; maybe TRBD1 (5 bases). Trimming removed 2 bases at V and 8 bases at J, with 10 bases between. The CDR3 is 13 amino acids. Germline lookup yields CDR1 KGHSH and CDR2 LQKENI. CDR3 loop: CASSPGDSDEQFF. CDR3 DNA: TGTGCCAGCTCACCAGGAGACAGCGATGAGCAGTTCTTC.

The J gene is TRBJ1-3, the V gene TRBV30, with D hard to call. The V end lost 2 bases, the J end lost 4 bases, and 6 bases lay between the germline ends. CDR1 is GTSNPN and CDR2 is SVGIG in the germline V gene (reference sequence). The CDR3 covers 12 residues. This chain's CDR3 is CAWSHLGNTIYF. The CDR3 nucleotides are TGTGCCTGGAGTCACTTAGGAAACACCATATATTTT.

V and J are TRBV19 and TRBJ2-2; tentatively, D is TRBD1 (6 bases). CDR3 length: 14 residues. The V gene lost 6 bases and the J gene lost 6 bases, with 14 bases spanning the gap. The germline V gene encodes CDR1 LNHDA and CDR2 SQIVND (reference sequence). The CDR3 DNA is TGTGCCAGTAGCCTACAGGGTGCGGCCGGGGAGCTGTTTTTT. Protein: CASSLQGAAGELFF.